These T cell receptor beta chains were read from a single sample in a study of blood T cells in healthy people across ages. TCRdb reprocessed the 5' RACE reads with MiXCR, giving one entry per CDR3 protein. The sample lists 800,000 or so distinct CDR3 sequences; roughly 60% were seen once. The sequencing sample was made of blood. The receptor source for this set is a man aged 30-40 years in good health. Each CDR3 is given with its conserved first and last residue. D genes are given only for firm matches. A clone size is listed for some rows: how often the clone was seen (once, few, many), or a class if it is expanded.

J | D | V | size | CDR3 | DNA
TRBJ2-6 | NA | TRBV2 | NA | CASPVRGANVLTF | TGTGCCAGCCCGGTACGAGGGGCCAACGTCCTGACTTTC
TRBJ1-4 | NA | TRBV27 | NA | CASSLVSNPEPEKLFF | TGTGCCAGCAGTTTGGTCAGTAATCCGGAGCCAGAAAAACTGTTTTTT
TRBJ2-7 | TRBD1 | TRBV4-3 | few | CASSQGRDRAFNEQYF | TGCGCCAGCAGCCAAGGTCGGGACAGGGCTTTCAACGAGCAGTACTTC
TRBJ2-5 | TRBD2 | TRBV2 | NA | CASSGTSGYQETQYF | TGTGCCAGCAGTGGGACTAGCGGATACCAAGAGACCCAGTACTTC
TRBJ2-7 | TRBD2 | TRBV20-1 | NA | CSASSTSGGSYEQYF | TGCAGTGCTAGTTCTACTAGCGGGGGCTCCTACGAGCAGTACTTC
TRBJ1-4 | NA | TRBV9 | NA | CASSAGFTEANEKLFF | TGTGCCAGCAGCGCAGGGTTTACTGAGGCTAATGAAAAACTGTTTTTT
TRBJ2-6 | NA | TRBV12-3/TRBV12-4 | few | CASRLSSGANVLTF | TGTGCCAGTAGGCTGAGCTCTGGGGCCAACGTCCTGACTTTC
TRBJ2-6 | NA | TRBV20-1 | NA | CSAREPASGANVLTF | TGCAGTGCTAGAGAGCCAGCATCTGGGGCCAACGTCCTGACTTTC
TRBJ2-7 | TRBD1 | TRBV11-1 | NA | CASSLRQGIVYEQYF | TGTGCCAGCAGCTTGCGACAGGGAATTGTCTACGAGCAGTACTTC
TRBJ1-2 | NA | TRBV20-1 | few | CSASIGSTSNYGYTF | TGCAGTGCTAGTATAGGCAGCACCTCTAACTATGGCTACACCTTC
TRBJ1-5 | NA | TRBV7-2 | NA | CASSPDRRNQPQHF | TGTGCCAGCAGCCCGGACAGACGCAATCAGCCCCAGCATTTT
TRBJ2-3 | NA | TRBV6-2/TRBV6-3 | few | CASSLGIGDTQYF | TGTGCCAGCAGTTTGGGGATCGGAGATACGCAGTATTTT
TRBJ1-5 | TRBD1 | TRBV24-1 | NA | CATSDTTGIGNQPQHF | TGTGCCACCAGTGACACGACAGGGATAGGTAATCAGCCCCAGCATTTT
TRBJ2-2 | NA | TRBV29-1 | NA | CSVYGGELFF | TGCAGCGTTTATGGCGGGGAGCTGTTTTTT
TRBJ2-7 | NA | TRBV14 | few | CASSEVVGIVDEQYF | TGTGCCAGCAGCGAGGTTGTTGGGATAGTAGACGAGCAGTACTTC
TRBJ2-1 | TRBD2 | TRBV2 | few | CASRASGGTGARYNEQFF | TGTGCCAGCAGGGCTAGCGGGGGAACTGGCGCAAGGTACAATGAGCAGTTCTTC
TRBJ2-5 | TRBD2 | TRBV7-2 | few | CASSFGAGVETQYF | TGTGCCAGCAGCTTTGGAGCGGGGGTGGAGACCCAGTACTTC
TRBJ2-1 | TRBD2 | TRBV4-2 | many | CASSQDPAGGHNEQFF | TGTGCCAGCAGCCAAGATCCAGCGGGGGGACACAATGAGCAGTTCTTC
TRBJ2-3 | TRBD2 | TRBV4-3 | NA | CASSQASTSGRGDTQYF | TGCGCCAGCAGCCAGGCCTCGACTAGCGGGCGCGGGGATACGCAGTATTTT
TRBJ2-5 | NA | TRBV7-2 | few | CASSPGVYQETQYF | TGTGCCAGCAGCCCGGGAGTGTACCAAGAGACCCAGTACTTC
TRBJ2-7 | TRBD2 | TRBV28 | NA | CASSPLGSGEIYEQYF | TGTGCCAGCAGCCCCCTCGGGAGCGGGGAAATATACGAGCAGTACTTC
TRBJ2-4 | TRBD2 | TRBV7-2 | NA | CASSLVAGGREQYF | TGTGCCAGCAGCCTAGTAGCGGGGGGGCGAGAGCAGTACTTC
TRBJ2-1 | TRBD2 | TRBV11-2 | NA | CASSLVGGGLAGGRTEQFF | TGTGCCAGCAGCTTAGTGGGGGGTGGACTAGCGGGGGGTCGCACTGAGCAGTTCTTC
TRBJ2-5 | NA | TRBV6-2/TRBV6-3 | NA | CASSYSRVGEEYF | TGTGCCAGCAGTTACTCGAGGGTCGGGGAAGAGTACTTC
TRBJ2-1 | NA | TRBV20-1 | few | CSASGLYNEQFF | TGCAGTGCTAGTGGACTGTATAATGAGCAGTTCTTC
TRBJ2-5 | NA | TRBV20-1 | NA | CSARGVSFVETQYF | TGCAGTGCTAGAGGGGTATCTTTTGTAGAGACCCAGTACTTC
TRBJ2-7 | TRBD1 | TRBV27 | NA | CASSWTGTGYEQYF | TGTGCCAGCAGTTGGACCGGGACAGGGTACGAGCAGTACTTC
TRBJ2-1 | TRBD1 | TRBV6-5 | NA | CASSYDTGGGNEQFF | TGTGCCAGCAGTTACGACACAGGGGGCGGGAATGAGCAGTTCTTC
TRBJ2-1 | TRBD2 | TRBV20-1 | few | CSARRRGSSYNEQFF | TGCAGTGCTAGGCGGCGGGGGAGCTCCTACAATGAGCAGTTCTTC
TRBJ2-7 | NA | TRBV20-1 | NA | CSADAVASYEQYF | TGCAGTGCTGACGCAGTAGCCTCCTACGAGCAGTACTTC
TRBJ1-6 | TRBD1 | TRBV18 | NA | CASSPSDRGLGPLHF | TGTGCCAGCTCACCAAGCGACAGGGGATTGGGACCCCTCCACTTT
TRBJ2-2 | NA | TRBV4-3 | NA | CASSQEGEDYRLFF | TGCGCCAGCAGCCAAGAGGGAGAGGATTACCGGCTGTTTTTT
TRBJ2-7 | TRBD2 | TRBV20-1 | few | CSALAGAYEQYF | TGCAGTGCTTTAGCGGGAGCCTACGAGCAGTACTTC
TRBJ1-1 | NA | TRBV20-1 | NA | CSARVPSTSTEAFF | TGCAGTGCTAGAGTCCCCTCGACGAGCACTGAAGCTTTCTTT
TRBJ2-2 | TRBD2 | TRBV5-1 | NA | CASSQGTSGPTGELFF | TGCGCCAGCAGCCAAGGGACTAGCGGACCCACCGGGGAGCTGTTTTTT
TRBJ1-6 | NA | TRBV10-3 | NA | CAISVRTADNSPLHF | TGTGCCATCAGTGTAAGGACGGCAGACAATTCACCCCTCCACTTT
TRBJ2-1 | NA | TRBV29-1 | few | CSVKGGGRSSYNEQFF | TGCAGCGTTAAGGGCGGGGGCCGAAGCTCCTACAATGAGCAGTTCTTC
TRBJ2-5 | NA | TRBV4-3 | once | CASSQDNRRVGETQYF | TGCGCCAGCAGCCAAGATAATCGGCGCGTTGGAGAGACCCAGTACTTC
TRBJ2-7 | NA | TRBV12-3/TRBV12-4 | NA | CASSTHCEQYF | TGTGCCAGCAGCACTCACTGCGAGCAGTACTTC
TRBJ2-4 | TRBD1 | TRBV5-1 | NA | CASSSVGQGDIQYF | TGCGCCAGCAGCTCGGTGGGGCAGGGGGACATTCAGTACTTC
TRBJ2-7 | TRBD1 | TRBV5-1 | NA | CASSAAQNRGEQYF | TGCGCCAGCAGCGCCGCCCAAAACAGGGGCGAGCAGTACTTC
TRBJ2-3 | NA | TRBV7-2 | NA | CASSLERETDTQYF | TGTGCCAGCAGCTTAGAAAGGGAAACAGATACGCAGTATTTT
TRBJ1-2 | TRBD1 | TRBV20-1 | NA | CSPRQGAQYGYTF | TGCAGTCCCCGTCAGGGGGCGCAATATGGCTACACCTTC
TRBJ2-5 | TRBD1 | TRBV10-3 | NA | CAISENTGGETQYF | TGTGCCATCAGTGAAAACACAGGGGGAGAGACCCAGTACTTC
TRBJ2-5 | NA | TRBV7-2 | few | CASSRRTDQETQYF | TGTGCCAGCAGCCGGAGGACAGATCAAGAGACCCAGTACTTC
TRBJ2-5 | NA | TRBV4-2 | few | CASSQPLGGQETQYF | TGTGCCAGCAGCCAACCCTTGGGCGGTCAAGAGACCCAGTACTTC
TRBJ2-3 | NA | TRBV10-3 | NA | CAISESTGDTQYF | TGTGCCATCAGTGAGTCGACTGGAGATACGCAGTATTTT
TRBJ2-3 | TRBD2 | TRBV28 | NA | CASSLAGLAGADTQYF | TGTGCCAGCAGTTTGGCGGGACTAGCCGGCGCGGATACGCAGTATTTT
TRBJ2-7 | NA | TRBV11-2 | NA | CASSLVGVYEQYF | TGTGCCAGCAGCTTAGTTGGGGTCTACGAGCAGTACTTC